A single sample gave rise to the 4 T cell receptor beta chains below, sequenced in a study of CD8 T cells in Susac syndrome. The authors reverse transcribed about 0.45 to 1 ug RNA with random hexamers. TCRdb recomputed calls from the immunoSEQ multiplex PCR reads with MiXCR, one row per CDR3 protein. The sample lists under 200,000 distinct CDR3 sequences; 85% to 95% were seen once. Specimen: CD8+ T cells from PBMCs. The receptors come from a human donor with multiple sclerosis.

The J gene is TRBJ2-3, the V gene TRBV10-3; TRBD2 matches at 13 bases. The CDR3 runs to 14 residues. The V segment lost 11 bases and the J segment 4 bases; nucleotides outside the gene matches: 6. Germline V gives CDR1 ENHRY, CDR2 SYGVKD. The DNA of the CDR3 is TGTGCCGCACGACTAGCGGGGGGTTCAGATACGCAGTATTTT. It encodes CAARLAGGSDTQYF.

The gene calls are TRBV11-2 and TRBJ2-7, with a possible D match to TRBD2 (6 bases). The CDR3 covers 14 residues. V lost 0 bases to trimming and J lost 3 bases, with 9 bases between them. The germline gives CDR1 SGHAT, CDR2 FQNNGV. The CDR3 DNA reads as TGTGCCAGCAGCTTAGATAGCGGCAACTACGAGCAGTACTTC. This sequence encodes CASSLDSGNYEQYF.

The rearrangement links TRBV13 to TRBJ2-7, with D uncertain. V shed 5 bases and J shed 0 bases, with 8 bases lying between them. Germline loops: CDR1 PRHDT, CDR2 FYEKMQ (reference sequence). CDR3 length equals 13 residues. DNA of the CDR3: TGTGCCAGCAGCATCGATTCCTCCTACGAGCAGTACTTC. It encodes CASSIDSSYEQYF.

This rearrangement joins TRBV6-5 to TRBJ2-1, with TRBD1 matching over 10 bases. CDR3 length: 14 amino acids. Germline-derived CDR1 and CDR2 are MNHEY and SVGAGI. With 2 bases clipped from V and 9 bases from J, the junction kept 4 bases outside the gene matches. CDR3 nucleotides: TGTGCCAGCAGTTACGACAGGGGGCACGGTGAGCAGTTCTTC. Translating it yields CASSYDRGHGEQFF.